The 6 T cell receptor beta chains below all came from one sample that was sequenced in a study of blood T cell repertoires in COVID-19. Method: immunoSEQ multiplex PCR; TCRdb's copy keeps in-frame clones and lacks some. The profile shows 70,000 to 85,000 clones, 80% to 90% of them singletons. The sequencing sample was made of peripheral blood. These TCRs come from a woman older than 75 with acute or convalescent COVID-19.

V and J are TRBV27 and TRBJ1-6; 9 bases fit TRBD1. The CDR3 contains 18 residues. Germline assignment: CDR1 MNHEY and CDR2 SMNVEV (reference sequence). V shed 3 bases, J shed 4 bases, and the junction held 10 bases outside the gene matches. The CDR3 DNA reads TGTGCCAGCAGTTTGTCTGCCGGGACAGGGTCTTATAATTCACCCCTCCACTTT. The encoded protein is CASSLSAGTGSYNSPLHF.

Regarding this clone: The sample holds other DNA sequences that translate to the same CDR3. CDR3 sequence (DNA): TGTGCCAGCAGCCACAGGGGAGCCTCTGGAAACACCATATATTTT. Encoded protein: CASSHRGASGNTIYF. The chain recombines TRBV2 with TRBJ1-3, with 7 bases lining up with TRBD1. The CDR3 is 15 residues long. V lost 6 bases and J lost 0; bases outside the gene matches: 5. Per germline, CDR1 SNHLY and CDR2 FYNNEI. The full variable domain, with the rest looked up from reference TRBV2 and TRBJ1-3, is EPEVTQTPSHQVTQMGQEVILRCVPISNHLYFYWYRQILGQKVEFLVSFYNNEISEKSEIFDDQFSVERPDGSNFTLKIRSTKLEDSAMYFCASSHRGASGNTIYFGEGSWLTVV.

The chain has TRBV10-1 and TRBJ1-4; a possible D gene is TRBD1 (6 bases). Germline V gene data show CDR1 as WNHNN and CDR2 as SYGVQD (reference sequence). V shed 4 bases and J shed 4 bases, with 10 bases lying between them. This CDR3 has 14 residues. The CDR3: CASSADSYNEKLFF. The CDR3 DNA reads as TGCGCCAGCAGTGCGGACAGCTATAATGAAAAACTGTTTTTT.

Only one count was recorded for this clone. The chain uses TRBV7-9 and TRBJ1-1; 12 bases agree with TRBD1. The CDR3 is 15 amino acids. Germline V lookup: CDR1 SEHNR, CDR2 FQNEAQ (reference sequence). With V trimmed by 5 bases and J by 11 bases, 12 bases remained unmatched. CDR3 residues: CASSRPGTGGGRAFF. CDR3 sequence (DNA): TGTGCCAGCAGCCGACCGGGGACAGGGGGCGGACGGGCTTTCTTT. The complete variable domain, with remaining parts taken from reference TRBV7-9 and TRBJ1-1, reads DTGVSQNPRHKITKRGQNVTFRCDPISEHNRLYWYRQTLGQGPEFLTYFQNEAQLEKSRLLSDRFSAERPKGSFSTLEIQRTEQGDSAMYLCASSRPGTGGGRAFFGQGTRLTVV.

The chain employs TRBV4-1 and TRBJ2-1, with TRBD2 matching over 7 bases. The CDR3 extends over 16 amino acids. The germline V gene encodes CDR1 MGHRA and CDR2 YSYEKL. V was pared by 0 bases and J by 4 bases, with 6 bases of the junction left unmatched. The chain's CDR3 is CASSQDTGGTYNEQFF. DNA of the CDR3: TGCGCCAGCAGCCAAGATACCGGGGGGACGTACAATGAGCAGTTCTTC.

In its sample, this clone was seen once. The V gene is TRBV30, the J gene TRBJ2-1; TRBD1 might be the D (6 bases). Per germline, CDR1 GTSNPN and CDR2 SVGIG (reference sequence). The CDR3 extends over 14 amino acids. V was shortened by 2 bases and J by 0 bases, with 8 bases between the two germline ends. DNA of the CDR3: TGTGCCTGGAGTACAGGGTCCTCCTACAATGAGCAGTTCTTC. Protein product: CAWSTGSSYNEQFF.